This T cell receptor beta chain was sequenced during a study of T-cell memory formation after mild COVID-19. TCRdb processed the 5' RACE reads anew with MiXCR; each CDR3 protein has one entry. The sample has 250,000 to 350,000 distinct CDR3 sequences; roughly 15% are singletons. Germline CDR1 reads SGHTA; CDR2 reads FQGNSA. V dropped 3 bases and J dropped 0; count of bases not matched to a gene: 8. This CDR3 is built from 17 residues. The TCR was taken from a man younger than 30 who had mild COVID-19 (a few samples of this study predate the infection). Cell type and time point are not known. The chain couples TRBV7-2 to TRBJ2-4; 7 nucleotides match TRBD2. The specimen sequenced was PBMCs or a T cell subset sorted from them (not recorded which). CDR3 in DNA: TGTGCCAGCAGCTTTCTTCCGGGGGGTTTAGCCAAAAACATTCAGTACTTC. Its protein is CASSFLPGGLAKNIQYF.